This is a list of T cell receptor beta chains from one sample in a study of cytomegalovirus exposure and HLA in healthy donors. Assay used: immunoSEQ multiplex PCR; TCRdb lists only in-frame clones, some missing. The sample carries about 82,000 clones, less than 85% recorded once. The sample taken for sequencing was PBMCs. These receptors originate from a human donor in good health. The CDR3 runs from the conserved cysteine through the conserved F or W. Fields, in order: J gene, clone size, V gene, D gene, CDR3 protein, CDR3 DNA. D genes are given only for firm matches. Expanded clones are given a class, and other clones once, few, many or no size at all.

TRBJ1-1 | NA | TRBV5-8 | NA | CASSLGSVLSTEAFF | TGTGCCAGCAGCTTGGGTTCTGTTCTGAGCACTGAAGCTTTCTTT
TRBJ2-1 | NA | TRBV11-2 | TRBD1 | CASSSRDRGANEQFF | TGTGCCAGCAGCTCCCGGGACAGGGGTGCCAATGAGCAGTTCTTC
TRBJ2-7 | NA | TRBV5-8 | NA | CASSPETGGYEQYF | TGTGCCAGCAGCCCGGAAACCGGGGGCTACGAGCAGTACTTC
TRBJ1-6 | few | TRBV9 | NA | CASSVGPGHTVSPLHF | TGTGCCAGCAGCGTAGGGCCGGGACATACTGTCTCACCCCTCCACTTT
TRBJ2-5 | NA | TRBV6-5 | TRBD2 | CASSYLGGGQETQYF | TGTGCCAGCAGTTATCTGGGCGGGGGACAAGAGACCCAGTACTTC
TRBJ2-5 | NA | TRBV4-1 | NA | CASSQDEGVTKTQYF | TGCGCCAGCAGCCAAGACGAGGGGGTCACGAAGACCCAGTACTTC
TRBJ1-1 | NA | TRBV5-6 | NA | CASSLAVTNTEAFF | TGTGCCAGCAGCTTAGCCGTCACGAACACTGAAGCTTTCTTT
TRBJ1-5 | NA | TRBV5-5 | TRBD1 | CASSPEAGGSQPQHF | TGTGCCAGCAGCCCGGAGGCAGGGGGCAGTCAGCCCCAGCATTTT
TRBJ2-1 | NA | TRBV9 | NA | CASRSGTVSRGNEQFF | TGTGCCAGCAGGTCCGGGACTGTATCTCGGGGCAATGAGCAGTTCTTC
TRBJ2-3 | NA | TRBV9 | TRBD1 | CASSTRDRGFTDTQYF | TGTGCCAGCAGCACCCGGGACAGGGGTTTTACAGATACGCAGTATTTT
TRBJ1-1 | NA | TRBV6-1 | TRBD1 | CASSNRGGEAFF | TGTGCCAGCAGCAACAGGGGAGGTGAAGCTTTCTTT
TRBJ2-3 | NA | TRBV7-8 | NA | CASSLSTGPTDTQYF | TGTGCCAGCAGCTTAAGCACAGGGCCCACGGATACGCAGTATTTT
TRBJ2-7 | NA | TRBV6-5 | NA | CASMGGASEQYF | TGTGCCAGCATGGGTGGGGCCTCCGAGCAGTACTTC
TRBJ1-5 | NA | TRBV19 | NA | CASRRRQETGQPQHF | TGTGCCAGTCGGAGGCGGCAGGAGACCGGTCAGCCCCAGCATTTT
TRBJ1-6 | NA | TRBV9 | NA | CASSVTSGSPLHF | TGTGCCAGCAGCGTAACATCGGGTTCACCCCTCCACTTT
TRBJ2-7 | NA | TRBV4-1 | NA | CASSLIPGQIQYEQYF | TGCGCCAGCAGCCTTATACCCGGACAGATACAATACGAGCAGTACTTC
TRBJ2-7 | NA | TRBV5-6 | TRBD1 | CASSRQGFTLYEQYF | TGTGCCAGCAGCCGACAGGGTTTCACTCTCTACGAGCAGTACTTC
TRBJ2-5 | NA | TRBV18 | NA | CASSPRTGKETQYF | TGTGCCAGCTCACCACGGACGGGAAAAGAGACCCAGTACTTC
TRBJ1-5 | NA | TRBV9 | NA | CASSVWDKGQPQHF | TGTGCCAGCAGCGTTTGGGACAAGGGCCAGCCCCAGCATTTT
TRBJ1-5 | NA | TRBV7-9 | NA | CASSLSQGSQPQHF | TGTGCCAGCAGCTTATCCCAAGGGAGCCAGCCCCAGCATTTT
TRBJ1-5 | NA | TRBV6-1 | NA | CASKRTGYSNQPQHF | TGTGCCAGCAAGAGAACAGGGTATAGCAATCAGCCCCAGCATTTT
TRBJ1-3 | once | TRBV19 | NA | CASTNPGLYSGNTIYF | TGTGCCAGTACTAACCCGGGACTCTACTCTGGAAACACCATATATTTT
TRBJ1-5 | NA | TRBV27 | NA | CATTAVGSGQPQHF | TGTGCCACCACGGCTGTGGGGTCGGGACAGCCCCAGCATTTT
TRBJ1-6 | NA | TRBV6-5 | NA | CASRPGQWLVTLHF | TGTGCCAGCAGGCCCGGACAGTGGCTGGTAACCCTCCACTTT
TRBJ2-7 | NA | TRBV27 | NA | CASSSFRAPIVSYEQYF | TGTGCCAGCAGTTCCTTTAGAGCCCCGATCGTCTCCTACGAGCAGTACTTC
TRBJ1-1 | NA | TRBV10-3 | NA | CAISESKRRNTEAFF | TGTGCCATCAGTGAGTCGAAGCGGAGGAACACTGAAGCTTTCTTT
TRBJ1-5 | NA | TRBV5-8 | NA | CASSLEGASNQPQHF | TGTGCCAGCAGCTTGGAAGGGGCCAGCAATCAGCCCCAGCATTTT
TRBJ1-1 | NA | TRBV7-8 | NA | CASNPGGINTEAFF | TGTGCCAGCAACCCCGGGGGGATAAACACTGAAGCTTTCTTT
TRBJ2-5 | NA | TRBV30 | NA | CAWSGGGRETQYF | TGTGCCTGGAGTGGGGGGGGCCGGGAGACCCAGTACTTC
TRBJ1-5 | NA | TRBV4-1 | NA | CASSQEEASNQPQNF | TGCGCCAGCAGCCAAGAGGAGGCCTCCAATCAGCCCCAGAATTTT
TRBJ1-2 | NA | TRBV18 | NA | CASSPDGGYGYTF | TGTGCCAGCTCACCAGATGGGGGGTATGGCTACACCTTC
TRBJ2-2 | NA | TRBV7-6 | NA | CASSLARVGAGELFF | TGTGCCAGCAGCTTAGCCAGGGTTGGGGCCGGGGAGCTGTTTTTT
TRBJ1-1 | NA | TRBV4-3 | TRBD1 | CASSQQASETGRFEAFF | TGCGCCAGCAGCCAACAAGCGTCCGAGACAGGGCGGTTTGAAGCTTTCTTT
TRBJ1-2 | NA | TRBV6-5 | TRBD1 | CASSWEQGALVGGYTF | TGTGCCAGCAGTTGGGAACAGGGGGCGCTGGTCGGTGGCTACACCTTC
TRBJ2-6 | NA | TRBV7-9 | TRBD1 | CASTRQGSGANVLTF | TGTGCCAGCACCCGACAGGGCTCTGGGGCCAACGTCCTGACTTTC
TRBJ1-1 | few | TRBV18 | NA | CASSPGAGTENTEAFF | TGTGCCAGCTCACCAGGGGCGGGGACGGAGAACACTGAAGCTTTCTTT
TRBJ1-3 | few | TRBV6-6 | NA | CASSRQEGNTIYF | TGTGCCAGCAGTCGACAGGAAGGAAACACCATATATTTT
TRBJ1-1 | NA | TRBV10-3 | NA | CAISDRGTSTEAFF | TGTGCCATCAGTGACCGGGGGACCTCCACTGAAGCTTTCTTT
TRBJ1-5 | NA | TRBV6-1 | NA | CASSPAVVGQPQHF | TGTGCCAGCAGCCCGGCAGTTGTCGGGCAGCCCCAGCATTTT
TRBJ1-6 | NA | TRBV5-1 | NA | CASSFAGETYNSPLHF | TGCGCCAGCAGCTTCGCAGGGGAGACCTATAATTCACCCCTCCACTTT
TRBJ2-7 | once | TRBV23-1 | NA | CASITPGPEYEQYF | TGCGCCAGCATCACCCCTGGGCCAGAATACGAGCAGTACTTC
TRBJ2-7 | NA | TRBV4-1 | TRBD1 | CASSQAPTGSYEQYF | TGCGCCAGCAGCCAAGCCCCGACAGGGTCCTACGAGCAGTACTTC
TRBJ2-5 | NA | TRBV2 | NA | CASKQAETQYF | TGTGCCAGCAAGCAGGCCGAGACCCAGTACTTC
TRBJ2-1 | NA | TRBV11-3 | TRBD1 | CASSLRPGQGRNEQFF | TGTGCCAGCAGCCTCCGACCGGGACAGGGAAGGAATGAGCAGTTCTTC
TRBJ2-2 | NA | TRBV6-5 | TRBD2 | CASSLYGGDTGELFF | TGTGCCAGCAGTCTCTACGGGGGGGACACCGGGGAGCTGTTTTTT
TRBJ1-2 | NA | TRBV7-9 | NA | CASSRYLGGGYTF | TGTGCCAGCAGCCGATATTTGGGGGGAGGCTACACCTTC
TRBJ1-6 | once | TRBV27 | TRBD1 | CASSLATGGSPNSPLHF | TGTGCCAGCAGTTTAGCGACAGGGGGTTCTCCTAATTCACCCCTCCACTTT
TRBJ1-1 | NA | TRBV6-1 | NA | CASSEWGGEREAFF | TGTGCCAGCAGTGAATGGGGAGGGGAACGTGAAGCTTTCTTT
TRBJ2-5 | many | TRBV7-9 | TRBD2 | CASSSGLASGGASETQYF | TGTGCCAGCAGCTCGGGTTTGGCTAGCGGGGGGGCTTCAGAGACCCAGTACTTC
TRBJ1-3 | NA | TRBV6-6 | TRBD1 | CASSGTAVNTIYF | TGTGCCAGCAGCGGGACAGCGGTAAACACCATATATTTT
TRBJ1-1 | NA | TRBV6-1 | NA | CASSEAGTLGNTEAFF | TGTGCCAGCAGTGAGGCCGGGACACTAGGGAACACTGAAGCTTTCTTT
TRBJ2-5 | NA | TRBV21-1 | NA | CASSKQRGTAIYQETQYF | TGTGCCAGCAGCAAACAAAGGGGGACAGCTATCTATCAAGAGACCCAGTACTTC
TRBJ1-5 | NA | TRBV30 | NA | CAWSEQDNQPQHF | TGTGCCTGGAGTGAACAGGACAATCAGCCCCAGCATTTT
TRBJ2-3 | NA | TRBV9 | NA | CASQRGRGTDTQYF | TGTGCCAGCCAAAGGGGGAGGGGGACAGATACGCAGTATTTT
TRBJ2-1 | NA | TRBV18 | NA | CASSLAVSSYNEQFF | TGTGCCAGCTCACTAGCGGTAAGCTCCTACAATGAGCAGTTCTTC
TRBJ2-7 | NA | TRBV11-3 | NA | CASSAGRLYEQYF | TGTGCCAGCAGCGCGGGACGGCTCTACGAGCAGTACTTC
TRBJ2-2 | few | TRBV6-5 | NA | CASKTGNTGELFF | TGTGCCAGCAAGACAGGGAACACCGGGGAGCTGTTTTTT
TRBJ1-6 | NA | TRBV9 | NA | CASSAHREPINNSPLHF | TGTGCCAGCAGCGCCCACAGGGAGCCTATCAATAATTCACCCCTCCACTTT
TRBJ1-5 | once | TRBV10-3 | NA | CAITREGASGQPQHF | TGTGCCATCACCCGAGAGGGAGCCTCGGGTCAGCCCCAGCATTTT
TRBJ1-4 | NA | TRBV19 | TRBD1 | CASSRDRITNEKLFF | TGTGCCTCGAGCCGGGACAGGATTACTAATGAAAAACTGTTTTTT